These 14 T cell receptor beta chains came from one sample sequenced in a study of blood T cell repertoires in COVID-19. Repertoires were generated with immunoSEQ multiplex PCR, while TCRdb's copy carries only in-frame clones and drops some. The sample consists of tens of thousands of clones, approximately 87% of them appearing once. Sequencing was performed on peripheral blood. The receptors originated from a human donor in a cohort sampled during active COVID-19.

The chain is built from TRBV9 and TRBJ2-4; TRBD1 agrees at 9 bases. Trimming removed 2 bases from V and 4 bases from J; junction bases left unmatched: 1. CDR1 is SGDLS and CDR2 is YYNGEE in the germline V gene. The CDR3 is made up of 14 amino acids. The CDR3 protein is CASSVGTGKNIQYF. CDR3 DNA sequence: TGTGCCAGCAGCGTTGGGACAGGGAAAAACATTCAGTACTTC.

This chain links TRBV10-1 with TRBJ2-3; TRBD1 is a possible D gene (6 bases). Germline values: CDR1 WNHNN, CDR2 SYGVQD (reference sequence). The CDR3 totals 12 residues. The V end was cut by 8 bases, the J end by 2 bases, with 8 bases between. This CDR3 reads CASQGLTDTQYF. CDR3 in DNA: TGCGCCAGCCAGGGGCTCACAGATACGCAGTATTTT.

The rearrangement joins TRBV7-9 to TRBJ1-1; D might be TRBD1 (6 bases). CDR3 length: 13 amino acids. Trimming took 4 bases from V and 5 from J, leaving 11 bases between them. Germline-derived CDR1 and CDR2 are SEHNR and FQNEAQ (reference sequence). The CDR3 nucleotides read TGTGCCAGCAGCTCCTTTACAGGGACTGAAGCTTTCTTT. It translates to CASSSFTGTEAFF.

J is TRBJ2-7 and V is TRBV27; 8 bases match TRBD1. Germline V CDR1 and CDR2: MNHEY, SMNVEV (reference sequence). The CDR3 consists of 18 residues. With 10 bases clipped from V and 3 bases from J, the junction kept 23 bases outside the gene matches. The CDR3 DNA is TGTGCCAACATACCCCCCGCCGGTCGACAGGGGATTTTCTACGAGCAGTACTTC. This encodes CANIPPAGRQGIFYEQYF.

This chain joins TRBV9 and TRBJ2-3; D remains ambiguous. This CDR3 contains 14 residues. With 0 bases removed from V and 3 bases from J, the gap between germline ends came to 8 bases. Looked up from germline, CDR1 is SGDLS and CDR2 is YYNGEE. CDR3 sequence (DNA): TGTGCCAGCAGCGTAGAGTGGAGAACAGATACGCAGTATTTT. It specifies CASSVEWRTDTQYF. The variable domain in full, completed from reference TRBV9 and TRBJ2-3, reads DSGVTQTPKHLITATGQRVTLRCSPRSGDLSVYWYQQSLDQGLQFLIQYYNGEERAKGNILERFSAQQFPDLHSELNLSSLELGDSALYFCASSVEWRTDTQYFGPGTRLTVL.

This clone occurred once. The rearrangement joins TRBV5-1 to TRBJ1-2; TRBD1 matches at 7 bases. Germline values: CDR1 SGHRS, CDR2 YFSETQ. The trim removed 0 bases at V and 6 bases at J, leaving 5 bases unmatched. This CDR3 is built from 14 residues. CDR3 region: CASSLGQGSDGYTF. CDR3 DNA sequence: TGCGCCAGCAGCTTGGGACAGGGATCGGATGGCTACACCTTC.

The chain links TRBV29-1 to TRBJ1-2; the D is unclear. CDR1 and CDR2 (germline): SQVTM, ANQGSEA. The CDR3 runs 12 residues. Trimming pared 3 bases from V and 3 bases from J, leaving 8 bases between. The chain's CDR3 is CSVDAQDYGYTF. Here the CDR3 DNA reads TGCAGCGTTGACGCTCAGGACTATGGCTACACCTTC.

This chain uses TRBV6-6 with TRBJ2-1, with TRBD2 matching 7 bases. There are 15 residues in the CDR3. Trimming at V came to 7 bases and at J to 3 bases, leaving 9 bases not matched to a gene. CDR1 and CDR2 (germline): MNHNY, SVGAGI (reference sequence). CDR3 protein: CASIRGGDRYNEQFF. The CDR3 coding sequence is TGTGCCAGCATCCGTGGGGGGGACCGCTACAATGAGCAGTTCTTC.

The chain carries TRBV5-6 and TRBJ2-4, with a possible D match to TRBD1 (5 bases). Germline V gene sequence: CDR1 SGHDT, CDR2 YYEEEE. CDR3 length: 17 residues. V lost 3 bases and J lost 0, with 16 bases in between. The CDR3 loop reads CASSSGYSAVAKNIQYF. The CDR3, as DNA: TGTGCCAGCAGCTCAGGGTACAGTGCGGTAGCCAAAAACATTCAGTACTTC.

This chain links TRBV5-1 with TRBJ2-5; TRBD2 might be the D (5 bases). The germline V gene has CDR1 SGHRS and CDR2 YFSETQ. The CDR3 is made up of 14 amino acids. V dropped 0 bases and J dropped 0 bases, with 6 bases sitting between them. CDR3 residues: CASSLGGDQETQYF. CDR3 nucleotides: TGCGCCAGCAGCTTGGGGGGAGACCAAGAGACCCAGTACTTC.

The J gene is TRBJ2-2, the V gene TRBV5-1; possibly TRBD2 for D (6 bases). The CDR3 spans 16 residues. Germline V CDR1 and CDR2: SGHRS, YFSETQ. V lost 6 bases, J lost 0 bases, and 15 bases lay in between. CDR3 in amino acids: CASKSFAGSNTGELFF. CDR3 in DNA: TGCGCCAGCAAGTCTTTTGCGGGGTCGAACACCGGGGAGCTGTTTTTT.

This chain links TRBV10-3 with TRBJ2-6; 8 bases are shared with TRBD1. Germline CDR1 is ENHRY and CDR2 is SYGVKD. The CDR3 loop spans 18 amino acids. V shed 2 bases, J shed 0 bases, and the junction held 6 bases outside the gene matches. The CDR3: CAISEAGTGRSGANVLTF. CDR3 sequence (DNA): TGTGCCATCAGTGAGGCCGGGACAGGTCGCTCTGGGGCCAACGTCCTGACTTTC.

The rearrangement uses TRBV11-2 and TRBJ2-2, with 7 nucleotides matching TRBD1. The CDR3 covers 17 residues. The ends lost 5 bases at V and 4 bases at J; junction bases unmatched: 13. Per germline, CDR1 SGHAT and CDR2 FQNNGV. The DNA of the CDR3 is TGTGCCAGCAGCCCTAGGGGGCCAGGGGTTTTCACCGGGGAGCTGTTTTTT. Translating gives CASSPRGPGVFTGELFF.

The CDR3 DNA reads TGTGCCAGCAGTTTTACCAGGGGTCTGAGTGTGAGCTCCTATAATTCACCCCTCCACTTT. This translates into CASSFTRGLSVSSYNSPLHF. The chain couples TRBV27 to TRBJ1-6; D may be TRBD1 (6 bases). Germline values: CDR1 MNHEY, CDR2 SMNVEV (reference sequence). CDR3 length: 20 amino acids. The ends were cut back, 3 bases at V and 0 bases at J, with 21 bases in the middle.